A single sample is the source of the 20 T cell receptor beta chains below, sequenced in a study of blood T cell repertoires in COVID-19. Some clones are missing from TCRdb's copy, which holds only in-frame ones; the method was immunoSEQ multiplex PCR. The sample has roughly 26,000 clones; less than 85% are singletons. The sample consisted of peripheral blood. The source is a human donor in a cohort sampled during active COVID-19.

This sequence joins TRBV7-2 and TRBJ1-1, with D tentatively TRBD1 (6 bases). Germline V gene data show CDR1 as SGHTA and CDR2 as FQGNSA. V dropped 1 base and J dropped 1 base, with 19 bases sitting between them. This CDR3 spans 18 amino acids. CDR3 in amino acids: CASSLGQGLGRQNTEAFF. CDR3 nucleotide sequence: TGTGCCAGCAGCTTAGGCCAGGGGCTTGGGAGACAGAACACTGAAGCTTTCTTT. Full variable domain (outside the CDR3, taken from reference TRBV7-2 and TRBJ1-1): GAGVSQSPSNKVTEKGKDVELRCDPISGHTALYWYRQSLGQGLEFLIYFQGNSAPDKSGLPSDRFSAERTGGSVSTLTIQRTQQEDSAVYLCASSLGQGLGRQNTEAFFGQGTRLTVV.

The chain carries TRBV6-6 and TRBJ1-4; a weak D match, TRBD1 (6 bases). The germline CDR1 and CDR2 sequences are MNHNY and SVGAGI (reference sequence). The CDR3 contains 15 residues. V was cut by 6 bases and J by 8 bases, with 19 bases left in between. The CDR3 region has the DNA TGTGCCAGCAGCTCCAGGGGCGCGAAGGGAGAAAAACTGTTTTTT. Its translation is CASSSRGAKGEKLFF.

The chain links TRBV27 to TRBJ2-1, with D perhaps matching TRBD1 (5 bases). This CDR3 spans 17 amino acids. The germline gives CDR1 MNHEY, CDR2 SMNVEV (reference sequence). The germline V and J ends were trimmed by 6 bases and 3 bases, with 21 bases remaining between them. The CDR3 protein is CASRTNIDSFFYNEQFF. The CDR3 DNA follows: TGTGCCAGCAGGACAAATATAGACAGTTTTTTCTACAATGAGCAGTTCTTC.

V gene TRBV5-1 combines with J gene TRBJ2-1; 8 bases are shared with TRBD1. In germline, CDR1 is SGHRS, CDR2 YFSETQ. V trimming: 0 bases; J trimming: 9 bases; junction bases outside the gene matches: 14. This CDR3 contains 17 residues. In nucleotides, the CDR3 is TGCGCCAGCAGCTTGGGTGAAGGACAGGGAGGCTGGCGTGAGCAGTTCTTC. Translation gives CASSLGEGQGGWREQFF.

The chain combines TRBV5-4 with TRBJ1-2; 11 nucleotides agree with TRBD1. Germline CDR1 is SGHNT and CDR2 is YYREEE (reference sequence). V was pared by 4 bases and J by 8 bases, with 10 bases of the junction left unmatched. The length of the CDR3 is 15 residues. The CDR3 DNA reads TGTGCCAGCAGCCCCTCAAGGACAGGGGGCGGCGGCTACACCTTC. This sequence encodes CASSPSRTGGGGYTF.

The chain employs TRBV29-1 and TRBJ1-1, with D possibly being TRBD1 (6 bases). Trimming removed 3 bases from V and 5 bases from J, with 16 bases in between. Germline CDR1 and CDR2: SQVTM and ANQGSEA. CDR3 length: 14 residues. Here the CDR3 DNA reads TGCAGCGTTGATCCCCACGGGGGGCGGACTGAAGCTTTCTTT. Residues: CSVDPHGGRTEAFF. The entire variable domain, with the rest obtained from reference TRBV29-1 and TRBJ1-1, is as follows: SAVISQKPSRDICQRGTSLTIQCQVDSQVTMMFWYRQQPGQSLTLIATANQGSEATYESGFVIDKFPISRPNLTFSTLTVSNMSPEDSSIYLCSVDPHGGRTEAFFGQGTRLTVV.

The chain carries TRBV19 and TRBJ2-3, with 8 positions matching TRBD1. Germline CDR1 reads LNHDA; CDR2 reads SQIVND (reference sequence). The CDR3 has 17 residues. The V and J ends lost 2 bases and 6 bases, in that order; junction bases with no gene match: 13. In DNA form, the CDR3 reads TGTGCCAGTAGTATATTCTTCGGGACAGGCACGCTGGATACGCAGTATTTT. Its translation is CASSIFFGTGTLDTQYF.

The V gene is TRBV27, the J gene TRBJ2-1; 7 positions agree with TRBD2. Germline V gives CDR1 MNHEY, CDR2 SMNVEV (reference sequence). The CDR3 has 15 residues. V lost 4 bases, J lost 9 bases, and 12 bases stayed unmatched. This CDR3 reads CASSSPGLTLREQFF. CDR3 in DNA: TGTGCCAGCAGTTCACCGGGACTAACCCTTCGTGAGCAGTTCTTC.

The chain combines TRBV7-2 with TRBJ2-7; 7 bases map to TRBD2. The ends lost 5 bases at V and 4 bases at J; junction bases unmatched: 8. CDR3 size: 14 residues. CDR1 and CDR2 from the germline V gene are SGHTA and FQGNSA. CDR3 sequence reads: CASSPGGIVYEQYF. CDR3 bases: TGTGCCAGCAGCCCGGGGGGTATCGTTTACGAGCAGTACTTC.

The genes are TRBV19 and TRBJ2-3; 12 bases match TRBD1. This CDR3 is built from 13 residues. Per the germline V gene, CDR1 is LNHDA and CDR2 is SQIVND (reference sequence). With 5 bases clipped from V and 14 bases from J, the junction kept 8 bases outside the gene matches. The CDR3 sequence is CASSVSRDRGLYF. The CDR3 coding sequence is TGTGCCAGTAGTGTTTCCCGGGACAGGGGGCTGTATTTT. Based on the CDR3 plus reference TRBV19 and TRBJ2-3, the full variable domain is DGGITQSPKYLFRKEGQNVTLSCEQNLNHDAMYWYRQDPGQGLRLIYYSQIVNDFQKGDIAEGYSVSREKKESFPLTVTSAQKNPTAFYLCASSVSRDRGLYFGPGTRLTVL.

This rearrangement joins TRBV7-9 to TRBJ1-1; D remains ambiguous. The V end lost 5 bases, the J end lost 5 bases, and 6 bases lay between the germline ends. Germline V gene data show CDR1 as SEHNR and CDR2 as FQNEAQ (reference sequence). The CDR3 is 11 residues long. The CDR3 is CASSPTTEAFF. In DNA form, the CDR3 reads TGTGCCAGCAGCCCTACTACTGAAGCTTTCTTT.

This chain links TRBV7-9 with TRBJ2-7; TRBD2 agrees at 10 bases. Germline V lookup: CDR1 SEHNR, CDR2 FQNEAQ (reference sequence). The trim removed 5 bases at V and 3 bases at J, leaving 7 bases unmatched. This CDR3 has 15 residues. The CDR3 spells CASSPTGTSVYEQYF. DNA of the CDR3: TGTGCCAGCAGCCCCACCGGGACTAGCGTCTACGAGCAGTACTTC.

The chain uses TRBV28 and TRBJ1-5; D unresolved. The length of the CDR3 is 12 residues. The V end was cut by 8 bases, the J end by 5 bases, with 10 bases between. CDR1 and CDR2 (germline): MDHEN, SYDVKM. CDR3 residues: CASGRLYQPQHF. The CDR3 DNA is TGTGCCAGCGGGAGGCTGTATCAGCCCCAGCATTTT.

The sample holds a few counts of this clone. V gene TRBV27 combines with J gene TRBJ1-1, with 8 bases lining up with TRBD1. This CDR3 comprises 14 residues. The junction had 8 bases not matched to a gene; V was cut back by 5 bases and J by 6 bases. Germline V gives CDR1 MNHEY, CDR2 SMNVEV (reference sequence). This CDR3 reads CASSEFRGHPEAFF. CDR3 DNA: TGTGCCAGCAGTGAGTTCAGGGGGCATCCTGAAGCTTTCTTT.

V and J are TRBV6-5 and TRBJ1-5; D is unclear. The CDR3 loop spans 12 amino acids. Germline CDR1 is MNHEY and CDR2 is SVGAGI. Trimming took off 7 bases at V and 6 bases at J, with 10 bases between the two ends. As DNA, the CDR3 is TGTGCCAGCATGAGACACGGTCAGCCCCAGCATTTT. This sequence encodes CASMRHGQPQHF.

V gene TRBV2 combines with J gene TRBJ1-1; TRBD1 is a possible D gene (6 bases). The CDR3 sequence is 13 residues long. Trimming removed 6 bases at V and 1 base at J, with 9 bases between. Germline CDR1 SNHLY, CDR2 FYNNEI. The CDR3 nucleotides read TGTGCCAGCAGCTCGGACAGGAACACTGAAGCTTTCTTT. Translation: CASSSDRNTEAFF. Based on the CDR3 plus reference TRBV2 and TRBJ1-1, the full variable domain is EPEVTQTPSHQVTQMGQEVILRCVPISNHLYFYWYRQILGQKVEFLVSFYNNEISEKSEIFDDQFSVERPDGSNFTLKIRSTKLEDSAMYFCASSSDRNTEAFFGQGTRLTVV.

The V and J genes are TRBV6-5 and TRBJ2-2, with TRBD2 matching 14 bases. The junction had 3 bases not matched to a gene; V was cut back by 6 bases and J by 6 bases. This CDR3 spans 15 amino acids. Germline V gene lookup returns CDR1 MNHEY and CDR2 SVGAGI. CDR3 amino acids: CASRQGLAGAGELFF. DNA for the CDR3: TGTGCCAGCAGACAGGGACTAGCGGGAGCCGGGGAGCTGTTTTTT.

The chain combines TRBV4-3 with TRBJ1-5; 7 positions match TRBD1. CDR1 is LGHNA, CDR2 YSLEER, per germline. This CDR3 has 15 amino acids. V lost 1 base, J lost 6 bases, and 6 bases stayed unmatched. The CDR3 sequence: CASSQALTGFQPQHF. DNA of the CDR3: TGCGCCAGCAGCCAAGCCTTGACAGGGTTTCAGCCCCAGCATTTT.

The chain joins TRBV28 to TRBJ1-1; D remains ambiguous. Trimming removed 2 bases at V and 6 bases at J, with 7 bases between. This CDR3 is built from 12 residues. CDR1 and CDR2 (germline): MDHEN, SYDVKM. The CDR3: CASSLIPAEAFF. CDR3 nucleotides: TGTGCCAGCAGTTTAATCCCAGCTGAAGCTTTCTTT.

The V gene is TRBV5-6, the J gene TRBJ2-7; weak D call: TRBD1 (8 bases). CDR1 and CDR2 (germline): SGHDT, YYEEEE. The V gene lost 6 bases and the J gene lost 3 bases, with 19 bases spanning the gap. The CDR3 runs to 15 residues. This chain's CDR3 is CASMGGTGTYYEQYF. CDR3 nucleotides: TGTGCCAGCATGGGAGGGACAGGCACTTACTACGAGCAGTACTTC.